This record concerns one TCR beta chain sequence. This sample stems from a study of control samples from healthy donors and cancer patients. Clones were read by immunoSEQ multiplex PCR, and TCRdb kept only the in-frame ones, dropping some. The sample records approximately 150,000 clones, more than 85% being singletons. The TCR comes from a man younger than 45 in good health. The sequencing input was blood.

This CDR3 is CASSLVTDTQYF. Here the CDR3 DNA reads TGTGCCAGCAGCTTGGTAACAGATACGCAGTATTTT. V is TRBV5-4 and J is TRBJ2-3; D gene ambiguous. V lost 0 bases and J 3 bases, leaving 2 bases between the germline ends. The CDR3 runs 12 residues. In germline, CDR1 is SGHNT, CDR2 YYREEE (reference sequence).